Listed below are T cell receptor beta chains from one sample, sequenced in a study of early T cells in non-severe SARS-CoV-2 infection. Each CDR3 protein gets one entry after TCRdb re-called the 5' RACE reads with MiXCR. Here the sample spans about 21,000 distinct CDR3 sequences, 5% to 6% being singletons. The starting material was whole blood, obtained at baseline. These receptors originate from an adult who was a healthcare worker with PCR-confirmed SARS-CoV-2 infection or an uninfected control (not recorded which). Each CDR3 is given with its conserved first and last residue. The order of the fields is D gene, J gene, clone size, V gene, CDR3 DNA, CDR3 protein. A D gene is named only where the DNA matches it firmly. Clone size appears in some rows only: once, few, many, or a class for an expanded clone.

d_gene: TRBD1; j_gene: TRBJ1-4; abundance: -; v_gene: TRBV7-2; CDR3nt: TGTGCCAGCAGCCGTTTACAGGGGGGGAATGAAAAACTGTTTTTT; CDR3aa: CASSRLQGGNEKLFF
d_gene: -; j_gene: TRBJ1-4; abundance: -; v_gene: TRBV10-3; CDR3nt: TGTGCCATCAGTGAGTCCGGACGGACGAAATCACTGTTTTTT; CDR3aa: CAISESGRTKSLFF
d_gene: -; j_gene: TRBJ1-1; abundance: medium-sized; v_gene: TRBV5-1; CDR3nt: TGCGCCAGCAGCTTGAGCCAGACGAACACTGAAGCTTTCTTT; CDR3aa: CASSLSQTNTEAFF
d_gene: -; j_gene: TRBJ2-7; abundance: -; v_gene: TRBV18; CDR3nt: TGTGCCAGCTCTCTCGACTCCATCTCCTACGAGCAGTACTTC; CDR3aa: CASSLDSISYEQYF
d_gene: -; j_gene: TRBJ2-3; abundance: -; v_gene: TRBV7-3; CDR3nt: TGTGCCAGCAGCTCACCCGCCGGCGCGGAAGATACGCAGTATTTT; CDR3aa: CASSSPAGAEDTQYF
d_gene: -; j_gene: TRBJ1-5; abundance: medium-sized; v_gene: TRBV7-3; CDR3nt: TGTGCCAGCAGCGTCGAGAGGGGACAGCCCCAGCATTTT; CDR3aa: CASSVERGQPQHF
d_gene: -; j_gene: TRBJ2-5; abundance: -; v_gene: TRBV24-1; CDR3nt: TGTGCCACCAGTGATTTGGGAGGGAACCAAGAGACCCAGTACTTC; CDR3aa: CATSDLGGNQETQYF
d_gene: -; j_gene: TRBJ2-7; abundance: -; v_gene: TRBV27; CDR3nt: TGTGCCAGCAGTAGAGACCGCTACGAGCAGTACTTC; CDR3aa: CASSRDRYEQYF
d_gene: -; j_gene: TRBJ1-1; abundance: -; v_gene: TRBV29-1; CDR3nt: TGCAGCGTTAAGAGGTCGAACACTGAAGCTTTCTTT; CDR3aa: CSVKRSNTEAFF
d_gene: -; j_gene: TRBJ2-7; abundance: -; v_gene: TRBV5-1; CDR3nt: TGCGCCAGCAGCACGTTGACAGTGAGTTACGAGCAGTACTTC; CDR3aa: CASSTLTVSYEQYF
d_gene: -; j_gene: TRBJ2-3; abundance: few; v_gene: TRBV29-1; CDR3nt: TGCAGCGCCAACGTGGGGCAAACCAACACAGATACGCAGTATTTT; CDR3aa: CSANVGQTNTDTQYF
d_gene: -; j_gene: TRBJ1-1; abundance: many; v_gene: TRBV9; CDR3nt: TGTGCCAGCAGCGGGCACAGAGACACTGAAGCTTTCTTT; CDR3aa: CASSGHRDTEAFF
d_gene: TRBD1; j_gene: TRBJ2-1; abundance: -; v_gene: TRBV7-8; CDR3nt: TGTGCCAGCAGCTTAGCCGGGACAGGGGGCCCCTATGAGCAGTTCTTC; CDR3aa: CASSLAGTGGPYEQFF
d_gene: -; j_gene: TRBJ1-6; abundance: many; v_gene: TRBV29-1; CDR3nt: TGCAGCGTTGCTCCAGGGGCTGAAAGTTCACCCCTCCACTTT; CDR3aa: CSVAPGAESSPLHF
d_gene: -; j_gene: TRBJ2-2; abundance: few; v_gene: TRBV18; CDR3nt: TGTGCCAGCTCAAAACTACGTGACACCGGGGAGCTGTTTTTT; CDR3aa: CASSKLRDTGELFF
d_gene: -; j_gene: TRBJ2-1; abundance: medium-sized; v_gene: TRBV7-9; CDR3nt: TGTGCCAGCAGCTTCCAACAGGCAGATGAGCAGTTCTTC; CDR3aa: CASSFQQADEQFF
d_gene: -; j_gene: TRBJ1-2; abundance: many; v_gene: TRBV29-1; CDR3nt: TGCAGCGTTGCCGAGGTGGGGGAACGCTACACCTTC; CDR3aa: CSVAEVGERYTF
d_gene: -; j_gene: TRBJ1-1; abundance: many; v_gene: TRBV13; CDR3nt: TGTGCCAGCGGGGTCACTACCGGGAATACTGAAGCTTTCTTT; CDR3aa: CASGVTTGNTEAFF
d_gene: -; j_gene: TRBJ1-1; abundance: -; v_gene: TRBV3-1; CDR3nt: TGTGCCAGCATAGGGAATACCGGGGTGTTAGGCACTGAAGCTTTCTTT; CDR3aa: CASIGNTGVLGTEAFF
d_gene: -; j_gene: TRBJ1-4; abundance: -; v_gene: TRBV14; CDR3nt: TGTGCCAGCAGCCCCTTCGGGGTAAAACTGTTTTTT; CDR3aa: CASSPFGVKLFF
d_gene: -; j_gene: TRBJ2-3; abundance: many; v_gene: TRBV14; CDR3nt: TGTGCCAGCAGCCAAGTGGAGGCTTTGGTCTACGGTTACACAGATACGCAGTATTTT; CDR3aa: CASSQVEALVYGYTDTQYF
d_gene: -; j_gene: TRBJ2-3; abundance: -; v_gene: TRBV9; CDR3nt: TGTGCCAGCAGCGTTCGCCCGTGGGGGGGGCCTTCAGATACGCAGTATTTT; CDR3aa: CASSVRPWGGPSDTQYF
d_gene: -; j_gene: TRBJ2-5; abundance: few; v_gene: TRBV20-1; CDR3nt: TGCAGTGCTCTCCCCCAAGAGACCCAGTACTTC; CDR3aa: CSALPQETQYF
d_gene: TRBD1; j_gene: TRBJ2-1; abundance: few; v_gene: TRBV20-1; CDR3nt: TGCAGTGCTCCCACAGGGGTGAAATACAATGAGCAGTTCTTC; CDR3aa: CSAPTGVKYNEQFF
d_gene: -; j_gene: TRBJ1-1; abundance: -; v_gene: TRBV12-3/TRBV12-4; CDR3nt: TGTGCCAGCGCCGTAATTACTGAAGCTTTCTTT; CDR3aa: CASAVITEAFF
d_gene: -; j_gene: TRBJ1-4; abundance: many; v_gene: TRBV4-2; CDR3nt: TGTGCCAGCAGCCAAGCCGTAGACAGCTATAATGAAAAACTGTTTTTT; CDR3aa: CASSQAVDSYNEKLFF
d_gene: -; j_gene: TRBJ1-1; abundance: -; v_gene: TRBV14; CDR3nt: TGTGCCAGCAGCCAAGTTGGGCAGCAGAACACTGAAGCTTTCTTT; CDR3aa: CASSQVGQQNTEAFF
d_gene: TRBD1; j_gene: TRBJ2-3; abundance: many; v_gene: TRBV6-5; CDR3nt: TGTGCCAGCAGTCGGACAGGGGGGTTGACAGATACGCAGTATTTT; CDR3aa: CASSRTGGLTDTQYF
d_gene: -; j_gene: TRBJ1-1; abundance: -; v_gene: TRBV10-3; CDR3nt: TGTGCCATCAGTGAGTCGAGGGTCTGGGGCACTGAAGCTTTCTTT; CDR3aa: CAISESRVWGTEAFF
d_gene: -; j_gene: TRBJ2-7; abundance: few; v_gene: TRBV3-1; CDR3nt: TGTGCCAGCAGCCAGATGGGGACCTACGAGCAGTACTTC; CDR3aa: CASSQMGTYEQYF